Included here is one T cell receptor beta chain sequence, with context. Its antigen remains unknown. This sample was included in a study of T cell responses to AZD1222 COVID-19 vaccine. Whole-study findings and limits: Spike-specific TCR breadth and depth went up after people got two AZD1222 doses. The repertoires were collected only after the peak T cell response.

Trimming cost V 8 bases and J 2 bases, with 18 bases left between them. The germline gives CDR1 MNHEY, CDR2 SVGAGI. The CDR3 spans 15 residues. The table came from immunoSEQ multiplex PCR; TCRdb's copy has only in-frame clones and leaves some out. This table holds roughly 120,000 clones, 70% to 90% found once. The sequence came from an adult in good health. The chain joins TRBV6-5 to TRBJ1-1, with D perhaps TRBD1 (5 bases). Source: peripheral blood, taken on day 0 of AZD1222 vaccination. The CDR3 region is CASSVGDLVNTEAFF. DNA of the CDR3: TGTGCCAGCTCCGTGGGGGATCTAGTAAACACTGAAGCTTTCTTT.